This T cell receptor beta chain was identified in a study of Graves' ophthalmopathy and Graves' hyperthyroidism. Study findings and constraints: Most expanded clonotypes from thyroid (those above 0.001 frequency) were also found in blood.

This clonotype was seen ten or more times. Its antigen remains unknown. Amplification targeted the TCR beta CDR3 regions, with RNA transcripts as the source material. The library came from an HTBI-primed first-round RT-PCR and a second-round multiplex PCR. TCRdb passed the multiplex PCR reads through MiXCR, listing each CDR3 protein once. The repertoire includes approximately 150,000 distinct CDR3 sequences, approximately 40% of them detected once, and over 7% sits in the top ten. Patients with other autoimmune diseases, uncontrolled infections, pregnancy or lactation were excluded. CDR3 length: 14 amino acids. Germline-derived CDR1 and CDR2 are SNHLY and FYNNEI. The J segment lost 4 bases and the V segment lost 6 bases, leaving 5 bases of the junction unmatched.

This clonotype originated in a man aged 30-40 years with Graves' ophthalmopathy. The chain uses TRBV2 and TRBJ2-2, with TRBD1 matching 7 bases. Sequencing was performed on peripheral blood. The CDR3 DNA reads as TGTGCCAGCAGGAGGGGGCTTAGCACCGGGGAGCTGTTTTTT. Protein product: CASRRGLSTGELFF.